This T cell receptor beta chain comes out of a study of T-cell reconstitution after alpha-beta-depleted transplantation in children. The library targeted TCRbeta and was prepared with unique molecular identifiers. One entry per CDR3 protein, called by TCRdb with MiXCR from the PCR reads. The table lists 350,000 to 450,000 distinct CDR3 sequences, 10% to 15% of them singletons. This clonotype was counted ten times or more. Germline V CDR1 and CDR2: SGHDT, YYEEEE. The CDR3 has 16 residues. V lost 4 bases and J lost 6; bases outside the gene matches: 10. The TCR originated in a human donor who donated a stem cell graft to a child with Fanconi anemia. The sample in question was PBMCs, obtained from the stem cell graft. The chain is built from TRBV5-6 and TRBJ2-3, with 11 bases fitting TRBD2. CDR3 sequence reads: CASSRLLAGVTDTQYF. As DNA, the CDR3 is TGTGCCAGCAGCCGGTTACTAGCGGGGGTTACGGATACGCAGTATTTT.